In its sample, the clone carrying this T cell receptor beta chain was seen a few times. A J-beta primer mix and a sample-barcoded 5' primer were used in a second PCR of about 7 to 12 cycles. One entry per CDR3 protein results from TCRdb running MiXCR on the 5' RACE reads. This sample yields about 970,000 distinct CDR3 sequences, of which roughly half are seen a single time; roughly a fifth belongs to the top ten. This specimen comes from a study of blood T cells in healthy people across ages. For the study at large: Per every two T cells, about one barcoded beta molecule was captured by template switching.

Each sample gave at least 6.5 million isolated PBMCs. Each sample provided at least 6 micrograms of extracted total RNA. CDR3 length equals 16 residues. Germline V gives CDR1 LGHDT, CDR2 YNNKEL (reference sequence). V lost 3 bases to trimming and J lost 4 bases; unmatched junction nucleotides: 4. The rearrangement links TRBV3-1 to TRBJ2-6, with 9 bases fitting TRBD2. This receptor was taken from a woman aged 55-69 years in good health. Sequencing was carried out using blood. This CDR3 is CASSHSGGGGANVLTF. CDR3 sequence (DNA): TGTGCCAGCAGCCATAGCGGGGGTGGAGGGGCCAACGTCCTGACTTTC.